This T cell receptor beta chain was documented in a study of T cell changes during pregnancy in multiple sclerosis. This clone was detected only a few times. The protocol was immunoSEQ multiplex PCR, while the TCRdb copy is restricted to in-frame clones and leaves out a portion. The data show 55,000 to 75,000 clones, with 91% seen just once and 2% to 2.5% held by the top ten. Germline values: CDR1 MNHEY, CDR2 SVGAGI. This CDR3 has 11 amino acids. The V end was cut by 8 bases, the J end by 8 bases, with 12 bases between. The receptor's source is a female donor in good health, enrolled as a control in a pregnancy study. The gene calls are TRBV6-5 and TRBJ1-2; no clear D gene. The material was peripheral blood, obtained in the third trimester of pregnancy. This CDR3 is CASSTGRGYTF. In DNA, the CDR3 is TGTGCCAGCTCAACGGGAAGAGGCTACACCTTC.